Each of the 17 T cell receptor beta chains below was sequenced from the same sample in a study of regulatory T cells in long-lasting Graves disease. Assembly of TCR beta libraries relied on iRepertoire HTBI primers together with Arm-PCR of CDR3 regions. TCRdb re-called the multiplex PCR reads with MiXCR, one entry per CDR3 protein. This sample has a few hundred thousand distinct CDR3 sequences, with roughly a fifth found just once. The time point: newly diagnosed GD, antithyroid drugs for less than 3 months. The TCR library was prepared using RNA isolated from PBMCs. This sample also appeared in a second study, on T cells in Graves' hyperthyroidism and ophthalmopathy.

The source was peripheral blood mononuclear cells (PBMCs), collected at new diagnosis, from a patient treated with antithyroid drugs. All receptors come from a woman in her twenties or thirties with Graves disease.

At least ten counts were recorded for this clonotype. The chain joins TRBV27 to TRBJ1-1, with 11 bases fitting TRBD1. In germline, CDR1 is MNHEY, CDR2 SMNVEV (reference sequence). V shed 2 bases, J shed 1 base, and the junction held 3 bases outside the gene matches. The CDR3 contains 16 residues. The CDR3 DNA sequence: TGTGCCAGCAGTTTAACCGGACAGGGGGCGAACACTGAAGCTTTCTTT. This gives the protein CASSLTGQGANTEAFF.

This clonotype has ten or more counts. Given a much more abundant clone one base away, this may be a read error. The chain couples TRBV2 to TRBJ2-5, with D perhaps matching TRBD2 (6 bases). Germline-derived CDR1 and CDR2 are SNHLY and FYNNEI. This CDR3 has 15 amino acids. Here the CDR3 DNA reads TGTGCCAGCGGGCTGGAAGCGGGCCTTCAAGAGGCCCAGTACTTC. Residues: CASGLEAGLQEAQYF.

The chain has TRBV11-2 and TRBJ2-1, with D perhaps matching TRBD1 (6 bases). Trimming shortened V by 4 bases and J by 4 bases, and 17 bases separated the two germline ends. Per the germline V gene, CDR1 is SGHAT and CDR2 is FQNNGV. The CDR3 is 16 amino acids. CDR3 sequence reads: CASSSQGRGPYNEQFF. The CDR3 nucleotides read TGTGCCAGCAGCTCCCAGGGCAGGGGCCCATACAATGAGCAGTTCTTC.

This clonotype was counted many times. The V and J genes are TRBV14 and TRBJ1-4; 7 bases are a match to TRBD1. Germline V CDR1 and CDR2: SGHDN, FVKESK. V lost 6 bases to trimming and J lost 5 bases; unmatched junction nucleotides: 6. The CDR3 is made up of 14 amino acids. The CDR3 DNA follows: TGTGCCAGCAGTCGCCGACAGGGAAATGAAAAACTGTTTTTT. The encoded protein is CASSRRQGNEKLFF.

This clonotype was counted many times. CDR3: CSAESGLASEQYF. CDR3 nucleotide sequence: TGCAGCGCCGAGTCTGGACTAGCGAGCGAGCAGTACTTC. The V call is TRBV29-1, the J call TRBJ2-7, with 9 bases aligning to TRBD2. The CDR3 runs 13 residues. Germline assignment: CDR1 SQVTM and CDR2 ANQGSEA. V dropped 7 bases and J dropped 6; count of bases not matched to a gene: 10.

The chain joins TRBV28 to TRBJ2-5; 9 bases are shared with TRBD2. The CDR3 loop spans 12 amino acids. CDR1 is MDHEN and CDR2 is SYDVKM in the germline V gene. After removal of 10 bases from V and 5 bases from J, the junction contained 5 bases not matched to a gene. The CDR3 sequence is CATVAGVETQYF. The CDR3 DNA is TGTGCCACCGTAGCGGGAGTGGAGACCCAGTACTTC.

Many counts were recorded for this clonotype. This chain uses TRBV27 with TRBJ1-5; D unclear. This CDR3 contains 13 residues. Germline V gene sequence: CDR1 MNHEY, CDR2 SMNVEV (reference sequence). V gave up 6 bases and J gave up 0 bases, with 6 bases separating them. CDR3 in DNA: TGTGCCAGCAGAGACTATAGCAATCAGCCCCAGCATTTT. Translation gives CASRDYSNQPQHF.

This clonotype was seen only a few times. The chain uses TRBV29-1 and TRBJ1-2, with TRBD1 matching 9 bases. The CDR3 extends over 15 amino acids. Germline V gene sequence: CDR1 SQVTM, CDR2 ANQGSEA. Losses at the gene ends were 5 bases for V and 8 bases for J; bases not matched to a gene: 15. The CDR3 bases are TGCAGCGTTTCGAGGACAGGGGCGGCTGTGAACGGCTACACCTTC. Protein product: CSVSRTGAAVNGYTF. The full variable domain, completed using reference TRBV29-1 and TRBJ1-2, is SAVISQKPSRDICQRGTSLTIQCQVDSQVTMMFWYRQQPGQSLTLIATANQGSEATYESGFVIDKFPISRPNLTFSTLTVSNMSPEDSSIYLCSVSRTGAAVNGYTFGSGTRLTVV.

Many counts were recorded for this clonotype. The chain is built from TRBV20-1 and TRBJ2-2; 9 nucleotides align to TRBD1. The CDR3 runs 16 residues. V shed 0 bases and J 2 bases; nucleotides not matched to a gene: 4. Germline CDR1 DFQATT, CDR2 SNEGSKA (reference sequence). CDR3 bases: TGCAGTGCTAGAGACCCGGGACAGGGTAACACCGGGGAGCTGTTTTTT. Its translation: CSARDPGQGNTGELFF.

This clonotype was seen ten or more times. The V and J genes are TRBV10-3 and TRBJ1-1; 8 positions match TRBD1. Trimming cost V 5 bases and J 1 base; bases outside gene matches: 6. The CDR3 loop spans 15 amino acids. The germline V gene has CDR1 ENHRY and CDR2 SYGVKD. The CDR3 protein is CAISPGTGSNTEAFF. CDR3 DNA: TGTGCCATCAGTCCCGGGACAGGTTCGAACACTGAAGCTTTCTTT.

This clonotype came up many times. The genes are TRBV7-2 and TRBJ1-1; perhaps TRBD1 as D (5 bases). CDR3 length: 17 amino acids. Trimming removed 2 bases from V and 1 base from J, with 17 bases in between. The V gene's germline CDR1 is SGHTA and CDR2 FQGNSA. CDR3 residues: CASSLLGLRSRNTEAFF. The CDR3 nucleotides read TGTGCCAGCAGCTTACTGGGACTCCGGTCGCGGAACACTGAAGCTTTCTTT.

This clonotype was observed at least ten times. The gene calls are TRBV30 and TRBJ1-1, with 11 bases fitting TRBD1. Germline assignment: CDR1 GTSNPN and CDR2 SVGIG (reference sequence). This CDR3 comprises 12 residues. V was clipped by 8 bases and J by 6 bases; unmatched bases: 5. CDR3 region: CARGQGGPEAFF. In DNA form, the CDR3 reads TGTGCCCGGGGACAGGGGGGTCCTGAAGCTTTCTTT.

This clonotype was seen at least ten times. The gene calls are TRBV20-1 and TRBJ2-1, with 9 nucleotides matching TRBD2. The CDR3 spans 17 residues. Germline CDR1 DFQATT, CDR2 SNEGSKA (reference sequence). V lost 0 bases, J lost 3 bases, and 9 bases stayed unmatched. The DNA for the CDR3 is TGCAGTGCTAGAGATCTACCGACTAGCGGAGTCTACAATGAGCAGTTCTTC. This encodes CSARDLPTSGVYNEQFF.

This clonotype was observed at least ten times. J is TRBJ2-7 and V is TRBV12-3 or TRBV12-4; D gene uncertain. The CDR3 is 14 amino acids. The ends were cut back, 8 bases at V and 5 bases at J, with 19 bases in the middle. CDR3 in amino acids: CASGPEWAADEQYF. The CDR3, as DNA: TGTGCCAGCGGCCCCGAGTGGGCAGCTGACGAGCAGTACTTC.

This clonotype occurred many times. The chain combines TRBV10-3 with TRBJ2-5; TRBD2 might be the D (6 bases). The V gene's germline CDR1 is ENHRY and CDR2 SYGVKD. V was pared by 4 bases and J by 4 bases, with 16 bases between. CDR3 length equals 15 residues. The CDR3 here is CAISAGGSSRETQYF. The CDR3 DNA sequence: TGTGCCATCAGTGCCGGGGGATCTAGTCGAGAGACCCAGTACTTC.

This clonotype occurred many times. The CDR3 here is CASSLGSDLGGYTF. The CDR3 nucleotides are TGTGCCAGCAGCTTAGGATCCGATTTGGGCGGCTACACCTTC. The rearrangement joins TRBV11-2 to TRBJ1-2, with unresolved D. Germline loops: CDR1 SGHAT, CDR2 FQNNGV. Deletions cut 1 base from V and 8 bases from J, with 14 bases between. The CDR3 covers 14 residues.

Many counts were recorded for this clonotype. The rearrangement links TRBV11-2 to TRBJ2-5, with 7 positions matching TRBD2. Germline values: CDR1 SGHAT, CDR2 FQNNGV. The CDR3 runs to 15 residues. The ends lost 4 bases at V and 6 bases at J; junction bases unmatched: 11. This CDR3 is CASSSTGTTGKTQYF. The DNA of the CDR3 is TGTGCCAGCAGCTCGACCGGGACTACCGGCAAGACCCAGTACTTC.